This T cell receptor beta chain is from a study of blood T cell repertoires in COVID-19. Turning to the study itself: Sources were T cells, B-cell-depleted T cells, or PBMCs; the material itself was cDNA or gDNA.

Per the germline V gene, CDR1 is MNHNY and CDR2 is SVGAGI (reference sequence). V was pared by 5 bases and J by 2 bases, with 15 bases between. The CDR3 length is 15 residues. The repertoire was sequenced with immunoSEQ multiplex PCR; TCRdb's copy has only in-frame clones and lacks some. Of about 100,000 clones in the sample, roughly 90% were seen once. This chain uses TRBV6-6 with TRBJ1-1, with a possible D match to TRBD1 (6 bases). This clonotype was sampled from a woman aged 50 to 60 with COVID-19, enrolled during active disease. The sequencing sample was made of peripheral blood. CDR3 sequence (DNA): TGTGCCAGCAGTAGCCCCGGGACACTTAACACTGAAGCTTTCTTT. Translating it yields CASSSPGTLNTEAFF.